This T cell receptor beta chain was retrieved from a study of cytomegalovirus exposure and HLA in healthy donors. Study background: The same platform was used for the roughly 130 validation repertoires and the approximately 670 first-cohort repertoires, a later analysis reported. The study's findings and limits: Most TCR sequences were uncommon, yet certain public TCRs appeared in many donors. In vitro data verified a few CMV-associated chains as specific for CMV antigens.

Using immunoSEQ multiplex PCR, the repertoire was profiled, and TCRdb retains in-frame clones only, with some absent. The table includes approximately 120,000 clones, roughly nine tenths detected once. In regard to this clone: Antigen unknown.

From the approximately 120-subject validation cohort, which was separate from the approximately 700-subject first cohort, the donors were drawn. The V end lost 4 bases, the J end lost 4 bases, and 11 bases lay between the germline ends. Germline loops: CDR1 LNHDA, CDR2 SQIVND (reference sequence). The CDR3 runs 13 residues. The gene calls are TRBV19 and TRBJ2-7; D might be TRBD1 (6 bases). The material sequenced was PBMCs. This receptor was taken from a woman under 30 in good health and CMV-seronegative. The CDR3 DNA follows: TGTGCCAGTAGTACTTGGACAGAATACGAGCAGTACTTC. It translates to CASSTWTEYEQYF.